These T cell receptor beta chains were read from a single sample in a study of blood T cell repertoires in COVID-19. Method: immunoSEQ multiplex PCR; TCRdb's copy keeps in-frame clones and lacks some. The data hold about 300,000 clones, with 85% observed a single time. Sequencing was done on a sample of PBMCs or T cells enriched from blood (not recorded which). The source is a woman between 45 and 60 years old who had recovered from COVID-19. Both conserved end residues are part of each CDR3. Each record gives: V gene, CDR3 protein.

TRBV24-1 CATSDSGTSNPHTQYF
TRBV7-2 CASTPGGNYNSPLHF
TRBV30 CAWSLGQNSPLHF
TRBV6-2/TRBV6-3 CASSLTPGTGSEQYF
TRBV12-3/TRBV12-4 CASSLSPTIEAFF
TRBV6-1 CASSENIAGVYEQYF
TRBV6-2/TRBV6-3 CASSTQQGMLVGTGELFF
TRBV6-2/TRBV6-3 CASSYLEDTQYF
TRBV5-6 CASSEGYGEEGENYGYTF
TRBV3-1/TRBV3-2 CASSQEGQGAANTGELFF
TRBV27 CASSLQGTYEQYF
TRBV13 CASSSNTAGPGGTQYF
TRBV7-2 CASSPGVEKTKAFF
TRBV30 CAWSLGGEAEKLFF
TRBV28 CASLSGGRETQYF
TRBV27 CASSLSSGRVTYEQYF
TRBV28 CASSSVDRFNYGYTF
TRBV6-4 CASSEGGDTTQYF
TRBV11-2 CASSPGPSKLFF
TRBV5-8 CASSLEGGRDTQYF
TRBV28 CASSLMAGRGEAFF
TRBV7-2 CASRKKGAGGNEQFF
TRBV5-4 CASSLEGGRSNQPQHF
TRBV3-1/TRBV3-2 CASSRVGDNSPLHF
TRBV27 CASSLLGTANYGYTF
TRBV4-1 CASSQDRRGDEQYF
TRBV30 CAWSGTSGRNSPLHF
TRBV27 CASSLGANTEAFF
TRBV7-3 CASSPQRGGYNEQFF
TRBV7-3 CASSRGGPDTQYF
TRBV7-9 CASSWTGPTEAFF
TRBV4-3 CASSLGQADTQYF